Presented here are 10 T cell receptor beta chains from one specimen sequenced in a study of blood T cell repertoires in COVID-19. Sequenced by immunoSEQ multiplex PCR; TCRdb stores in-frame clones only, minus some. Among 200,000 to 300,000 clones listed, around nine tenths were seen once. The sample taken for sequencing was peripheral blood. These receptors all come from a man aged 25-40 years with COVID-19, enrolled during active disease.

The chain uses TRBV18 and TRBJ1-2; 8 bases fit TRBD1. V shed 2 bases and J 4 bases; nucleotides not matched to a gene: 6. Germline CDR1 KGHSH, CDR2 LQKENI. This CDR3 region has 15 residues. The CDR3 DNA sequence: TGTGCCAGCTCACCAAGGACAGGGAACACCTATGGCTACACCTTC. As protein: CASSPRTGNTYGYTF.

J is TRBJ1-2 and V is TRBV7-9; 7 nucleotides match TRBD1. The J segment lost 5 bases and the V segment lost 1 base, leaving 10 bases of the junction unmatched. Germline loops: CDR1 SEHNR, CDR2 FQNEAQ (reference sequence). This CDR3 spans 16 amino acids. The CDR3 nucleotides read TGTGCCAGCAGCTTAGACGCCCGGACAGGCTCATATGGCTACACCTTC. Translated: CASSLDARTGSYGYTF.

CDR3: CASSKDGQPSTDTQYF. The DNA of the CDR3 is TGTGCCAGCAGCAAAGATGGACAGCCTAGCACAGATACGCAGTATTTT. V usage is TRBV9 and J usage is TRBJ2-3, with a possible D match to TRBD1 (6 bases). Trimming left V 4 bases short and J 0 bases short, with 15 bases between. The CDR3 covers 16 residues. Germline V gene data show CDR1 as SGDLS and CDR2 as YYNGEE.

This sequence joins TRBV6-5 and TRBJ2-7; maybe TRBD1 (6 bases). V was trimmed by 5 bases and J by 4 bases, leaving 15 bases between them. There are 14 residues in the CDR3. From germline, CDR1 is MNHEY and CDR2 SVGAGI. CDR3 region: CASSIRDTLYEQYF. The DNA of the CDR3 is TGTGCCAGCAGTATACGGGACACACTATACGAGCAGTACTTC.

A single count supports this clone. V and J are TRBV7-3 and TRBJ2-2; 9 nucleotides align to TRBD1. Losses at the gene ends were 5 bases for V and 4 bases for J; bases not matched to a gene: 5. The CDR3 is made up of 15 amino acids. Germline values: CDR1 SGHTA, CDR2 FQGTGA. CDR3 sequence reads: CASSEQGAGTGELFF. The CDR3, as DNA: TGTGCCAGCAGCGAACAGGGGGCGGGCACCGGGGAGCTGTTTTTT.

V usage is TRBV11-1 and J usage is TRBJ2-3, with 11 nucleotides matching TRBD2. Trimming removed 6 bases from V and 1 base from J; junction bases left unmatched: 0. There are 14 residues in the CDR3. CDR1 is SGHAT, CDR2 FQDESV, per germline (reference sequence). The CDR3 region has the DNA TGTGCCAGCAGGGGACTAGCGGGCACAGATACGCAGTATTTT. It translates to CASRGLAGTDTQYF.

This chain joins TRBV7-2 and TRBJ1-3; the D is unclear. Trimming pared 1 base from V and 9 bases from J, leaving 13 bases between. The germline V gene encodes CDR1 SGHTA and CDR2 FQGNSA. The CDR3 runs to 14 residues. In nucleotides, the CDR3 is TGTGCCAGCAGCTTAGAAGCCCCCTACGGCACCATATATTTT. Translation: CASSLEAPYGTIYF. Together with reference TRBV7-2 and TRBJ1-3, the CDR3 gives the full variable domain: GAGVSQSPSNKVTEKGKDVELRCDPISGHTALYWYRQSLGQGLEFLIYFQGNSAPDKSGLPSDRFSAERTGGSVSTLTIQRTQQEDSAVYLCASSLEAPYGTIYFGEGSWLTVV.

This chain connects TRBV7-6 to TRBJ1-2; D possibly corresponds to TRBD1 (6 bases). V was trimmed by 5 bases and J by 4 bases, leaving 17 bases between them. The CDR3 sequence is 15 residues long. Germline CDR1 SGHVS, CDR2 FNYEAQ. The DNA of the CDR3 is TGTGCCAGCAGCCCGGAGATGGACAGTAGCTATGGCTACACCTTC. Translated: CASSPEMDSSYGYTF. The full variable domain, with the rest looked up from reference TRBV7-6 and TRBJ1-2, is GAGVSQSPRYKVTKRGQDVALRCDPISGHVSLYWYRQALGQGPEFLTYFNYEAQQDKSGLPNDRFSAERPEGSISTLTIQRTEQRDSAMYRCASSPEMDSSYGYTFGSGTRLTVV.

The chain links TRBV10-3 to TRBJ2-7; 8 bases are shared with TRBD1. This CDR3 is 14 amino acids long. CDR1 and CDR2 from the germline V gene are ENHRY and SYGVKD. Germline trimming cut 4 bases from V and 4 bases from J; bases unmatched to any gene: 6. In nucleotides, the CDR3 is TGTGCCATCAGTGTGGACAGGGAGGTTTACGAGCAGTACTTC. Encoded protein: CAISVDREVYEQYF.

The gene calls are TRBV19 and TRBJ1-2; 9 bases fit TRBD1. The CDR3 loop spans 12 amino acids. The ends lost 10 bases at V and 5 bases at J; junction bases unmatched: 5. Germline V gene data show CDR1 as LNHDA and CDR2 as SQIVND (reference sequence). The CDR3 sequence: CAIRTGEYGYTF. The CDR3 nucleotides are TGTGCCATCCGGACAGGGGAGTATGGCTACACCTTC.